This T cell receptor (beta chain) is drawn from a study of T-cell reconstitution after alpha-beta-depleted transplantation in children. This clonotype was picked up many times. This CDR3 contains 13 residues. The V and J ends lost 7 bases and 8 bases respectively, with 15 bases between them. Using unique molecular identifiers, the investigators prepared the TCRbeta library. TCRdb reprocessed the PCR reads via MiXCR and lists one record per CDR3 protein. The sample gives 600,000 to 700,000 distinct CDR3 sequences, around 12% of which show up once; 0.79% is in the top ten. The V gene is TRBV12-3 or TRBV12-4, the J gene TRBJ2-1, with a tentative D call TRBD2 (5 bases). Here the sequenced sample was PBMCs, taken before TCRalphabeta/CD19-depleted stem cell transplant. This sequence was found in a girl aged 2-10 years with congenital amegakaryocytic thrombocytopenia, due to receive a stem cell transplant. The DNA of the CDR3 is TGTGCCAGCACTTTTGGGAAGAGGGATGAGCAGTTCTTC. Its protein product is CASTFGKRDEQFF.